The entry that follows covers one T cell receptor (beta chain) sequence. These data come from a study of blood T cell repertoires in COVID-19. Study-level background: The samples span acute and convalescent COVID-19 from the United States, Italy and Spain.

Only in-frame clones appear in the TCRdb table, and some are missing; sequencing was by immunoSEQ multiplex PCR. The sample contains about 43,000 clones, approximately 90% of which appear only once. The CDR3 is 14 residues long. Losses at the gene ends were 8 bases for V and 7 bases for J; bases not matched to a gene: 10. CDR1 MNHNY and CDR2 SVGAGI come from the germline V gene (reference sequence). The sequence was collected from a woman older than 75 with active COVID-19. The source material was peripheral blood. This sequence joins TRBV6-6 and TRBJ1-2, with TRBD1 matching 10 bases. This chain's CDR3 is CASGKDRGFGGYTF. CDR3 sequence (DNA): TGTGCCAGCGGCAAGGACAGGGGGTTCGGTGGCTACACCTTC.